The table lists the clone carrying this T cell receptor beta chain with a few counts. The V gene's germline CDR1 is SQVTM and CDR2 ANQGSEA. V was pared by 3 bases and J by 6 bases, with 20 bases between. CDR3 length: 15 amino acids. The data stem from a study of T-cell reconstitution after alpha-beta-depleted transplantation in children. Preparation of the TCRbeta library involved a method that used unique molecular identifiers. TCRdb recomputed calls from the PCR reads with MiXCR, one row per CDR3 protein. Of 450,000 to 600,000 distinct CDR3 sequences detected, about 33% appear once; the ten largest clones hold 2% to 3%.

This receptor was identified in a human donor who donated a stem cell graft to a child with aplastic anemia. The sequencing here drew on PBMCs from the stem cell graft donor, taken from the stem cell graft. This sequence joins TRBV29-1 and TRBJ1-1; tentatively, D is TRBD1 (5 bases). The CDR3 DNA follows: TGCAGCGTTGACCCCCTGGAGGTCCGGGGGGCTGAAGCTTTCTTT. Encoded protein: CSVDPLEVRGAEAFF.